This entry lists 3 T cell receptor beta chains sequenced from one sample in a study of regulatory T cells in long-lasting Graves disease. In building TCR beta libraries, iRepertoire HTBI primers were used together with Arm-PCR of CDR3 regions. Each CDR3 protein gets one entry after TCRdb re-called the multiplex PCR reads with MiXCR. The sample lists 620,000 or so distinct CDR3 sequences; 16% were seen once. Time point in this sample: newly diagnosed GD, antithyroid drugs for less than 3 months. RNA isolated from PBMCs was used to make the TCR library. This sample was also put to use in a study of T cells in Graves' hyperthyroidism and ophthalmopathy.

The sample was peripheral blood mononuclear cells (PBMCs), taken at new diagnosis, from a patient treated with antithyroid drugs. The source of these receptors is a woman younger than 45 with Graves disease.

This clonotype was observed a handful of times. The chain recombines TRBV5-1 with TRBJ1-4; 9 nucleotides match TRBD1. Germline V lookup: CDR1 SGHRS, CDR2 YFSETQ. There are 15 residues in the CDR3. Trimming removed 4 bases from V and 6 bases from J; junction bases left unmatched: 7. For the CDR3, the DNA is TGCGCCAGCAGCGCAACAGGGGGCTGGGATGAAAAACTGTTTTTT. Translated, it gives CASSATGGWDEKLFF.

In its sample, this clonotype was seen many times. The chain combines TRBV2 with TRBJ1-6; no definite D call. In germline, CDR1 is SNHLY, CDR2 FYNNEI. The V end was cut by 5 bases, the J end by 14 bases, with 13 bases between. This CDR3 comprises 12 residues. Here the CDR3 DNA reads TGTGCCAGCAGTCGCCGAGAGGGTACCCTCCACTTT. Its protein is CASSRREGTLHF.

The chain uses TRBV10-2 and TRBJ2-7; 9 nucleotides agree with TRBD1. The CDR3 is 15 amino acids. J was trimmed by 5 bases and V by 3 bases; bases with no gene match: 8. Per germline, CDR1 WSHSY and CDR2 SAAADI. CDR3 coding DNA: TGCGCCAGCAGTGATCGACAGGGGGGTTACAACGAGCAGTACTTC. Protein: CASSDRQGGYNEQYF.